This entry is about one TCR beta chain. V was clipped by 2 bases and J by 8 bases, with 12 bases between them. The CDR3 runs to 13 residues. Germline CDR1 MNHEY, CDR2 SMNVEV (reference sequence). Assay: immunoSEQ multiplex PCR; the TCRdb copy retains only in-frame clones and omits some. The sample lists over 9,000 clones; approximately 80% were seen once. The data belong to a study of T cell changes during pregnancy in multiple sclerosis. The rearrangement uses TRBV27 and TRBJ1-2, with a possible D match to TRBD1 (5 bases). The sequence was collected from a female donor in good health, enrolled as a control in a pregnancy study. The input for sequencing was CD8+ T cells from peripheral blood mononuclear cells, taken after pregnancy. CDR3 nucleotides: TGTGCCAGCAGTTTAAGCAGGGCGGGAGGCTACACCTTC. Translation: CASSLSRAGGYTF.